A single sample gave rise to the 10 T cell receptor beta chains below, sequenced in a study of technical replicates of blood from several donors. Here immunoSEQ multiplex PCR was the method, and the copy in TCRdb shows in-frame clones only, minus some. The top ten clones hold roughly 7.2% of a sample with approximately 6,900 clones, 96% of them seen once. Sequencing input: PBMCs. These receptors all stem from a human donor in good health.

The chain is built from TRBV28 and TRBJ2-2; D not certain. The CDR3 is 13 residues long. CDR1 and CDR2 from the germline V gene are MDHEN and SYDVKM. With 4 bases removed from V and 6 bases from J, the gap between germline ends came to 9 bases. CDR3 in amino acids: CASSSRGAGELFF. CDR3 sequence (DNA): TGTGCCAGCAGTTCCCGAGGAGCCGGGGAGCTGTTTTTT.

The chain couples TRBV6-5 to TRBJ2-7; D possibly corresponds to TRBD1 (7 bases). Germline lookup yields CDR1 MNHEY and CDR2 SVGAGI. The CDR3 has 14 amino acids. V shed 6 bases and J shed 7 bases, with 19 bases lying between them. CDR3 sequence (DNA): TGTGCCAGCAGGGCGGGACAGAACCCTCGAGAGCAGTACTTC. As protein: CASRAGQNPREQYF.

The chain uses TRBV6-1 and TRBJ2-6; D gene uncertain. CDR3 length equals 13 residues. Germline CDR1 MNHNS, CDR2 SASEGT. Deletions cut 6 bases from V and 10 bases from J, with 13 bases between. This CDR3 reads CASRGVRLNVLTF. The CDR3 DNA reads TGTGCCAGCAGGGGCGTAAGGCTTAACGTCCTGACTTTC.

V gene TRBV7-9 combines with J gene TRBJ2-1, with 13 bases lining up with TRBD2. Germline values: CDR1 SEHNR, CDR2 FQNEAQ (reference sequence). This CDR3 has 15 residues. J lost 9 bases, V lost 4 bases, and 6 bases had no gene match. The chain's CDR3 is CASSWTSGGLGEQFF. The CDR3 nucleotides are TGTGCCAGCAGCTGGACTAGCGGGGGCCTGGGTGAGCAGTTCTTC.

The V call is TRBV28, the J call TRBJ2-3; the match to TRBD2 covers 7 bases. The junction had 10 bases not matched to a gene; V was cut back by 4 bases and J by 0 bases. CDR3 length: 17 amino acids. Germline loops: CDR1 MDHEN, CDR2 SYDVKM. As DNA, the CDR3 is TGTGCCAGCAGTTACCGGGCGTGGGAGGGTAGCACAGATACGCAGTATTTT. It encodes CASSYRAWEGSTDTQYF. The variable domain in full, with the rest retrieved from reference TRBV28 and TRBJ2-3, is DVKVTQSSRYLVKRTGEKVFLECVQDMDHENMFWYRQDPGLGLRLIYFSYDVKMKEKGDIPEGYSVSREKKERFSLILESASTNQTSMYLCASSYRAWEGSTDTQYFGPGTRLTVL.

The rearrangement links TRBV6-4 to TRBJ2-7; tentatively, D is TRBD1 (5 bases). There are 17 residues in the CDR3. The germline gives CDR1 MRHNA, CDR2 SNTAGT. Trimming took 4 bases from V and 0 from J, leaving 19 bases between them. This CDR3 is CASSATDGQGSSYEQYF. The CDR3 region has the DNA TGTGCCAGCAGTGCCACTGACGGCCAGGGTAGCTCCTACGAGCAGTACTTC.

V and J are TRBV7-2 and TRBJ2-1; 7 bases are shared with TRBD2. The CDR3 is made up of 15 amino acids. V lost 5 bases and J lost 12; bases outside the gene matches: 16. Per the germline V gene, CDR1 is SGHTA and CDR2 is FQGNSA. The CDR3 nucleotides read TGTGCCAGCAGCCCCACCTCGGAAGCGGGAAGCAGGCAGTTCTTC. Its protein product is CASSPTSEAGSRQFF. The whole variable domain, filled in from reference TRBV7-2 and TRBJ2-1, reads GAGVSQSPSNKVTEKGKDVELRCDPISGHTALYWYRQSLGQGLEFLIYFQGNSAPDKSGLPSDRFSAERTGGSVSTLTIQRTQQEDSAVYLCASSPTSEAGSRQFFGPGTRLTVL.

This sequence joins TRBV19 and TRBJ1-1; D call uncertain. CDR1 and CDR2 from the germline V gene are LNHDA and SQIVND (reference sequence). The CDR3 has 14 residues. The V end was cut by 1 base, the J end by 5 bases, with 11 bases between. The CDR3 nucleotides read TGTGCCAGTAGTATAGGTCGGGTTCGGACTGAAGCTTTCTTT. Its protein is CASSIGRVRTEAFF.

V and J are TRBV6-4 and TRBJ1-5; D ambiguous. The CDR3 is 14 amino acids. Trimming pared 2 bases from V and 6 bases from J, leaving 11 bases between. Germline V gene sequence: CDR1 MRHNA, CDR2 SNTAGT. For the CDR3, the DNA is TGTGCCAGCAGTGACGAGGTGTTAGGTCAGCCCCAGCATTTT. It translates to CASSDEVLGQPQHF.

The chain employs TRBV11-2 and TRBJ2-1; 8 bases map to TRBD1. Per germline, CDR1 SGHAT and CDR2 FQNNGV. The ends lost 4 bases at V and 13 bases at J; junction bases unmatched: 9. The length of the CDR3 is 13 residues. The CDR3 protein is CASSSGLQGVQFF. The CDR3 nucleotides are TGTGCCAGCAGCTCGGGATTACAGGGGGTTCAGTTCTTC.